This T cell receptor beta chain was captured by sequencing in a study of T cell responses to AZD1222 COVID-19 vaccine. Study results and caveats: Spike-specific TCR breadth and depth rose after two AZD1222 doses.

This clone was picked up one time. Its antigen is not known. The method was immunoSEQ multiplex PCR; TCRdb's version includes in-frame clones alone and lacks a portion of them. Altogether 150,000 to 200,000 clones are present, roughly 90% being singletons, with the ten largest covering approximately 2.5%. Specimen: peripheral blood, collected on day 0 of AZD1222 vaccination. The source is an adult in good health.

CDR3 protein: CASSLALETPGWGYTF. In DNA, the CDR3 is TGCGCCAGCAGCTTGGCCTTAGAGACGCCGGGGTGGGGCTACACCTTC. The V gene is TRBV5-1, the J gene TRBJ1-2; D call uncertain. V lost 0 bases, J lost 8 bases, and 20 bases lay in between. The CDR3 spans 16 residues. Germline-derived CDR1 and CDR2 are SGHRS and YFSETQ. Supplemented by reference TRBV5-1 and TRBJ1-2, the full variable domain reads KAGVTQTPRYLIKTRGQQVTLSCSPISGHRSVSWYQQTPGQGLQFLFEYFSETQRNKGNFPGRFSGRQFSNSRSEMNVSTLELGDSALYLCASSLALETPGWGYTFGSGTRLTVV.